This is a list of T cell receptor beta chains from one sample in a study of identical twins. TCRdb reprocessed the 5' RACE reads via MiXCR and lists one record per CDR3 protein. The sample has approximately 890,000 distinct CDR3 sequences, around 12% seen once; the top ten hold roughly 1.5%. This same sample was also taken into another study, of yellow fever vaccine responses in identical twins.

The sample consisted of PBMCs. These receptors all come from a woman aged 18-29 years in good health. The CDR3 runs from the conserved cysteine through the conserved F or W. Each record gives: D gene, clone size, V gene, J gene, CDR3 protein, CDR3 DNA. The D gene is left open where the match is weak. Size is stated for part of the rows, as once, few or many counts, or as a class when the clone is expanded.

>NA|few|TRBV24-1|TRBJ1-1
CATSDAREDTEAFF
TGTGCCACCAGTGACGCTAGGGAGGACACTGAAGCTTTCTTT
>NA|few|TRBV7-9|TRBJ2-1
CASSLGFPPNEQFF
TGTGCCAGCAGCTTAGGTTTTCCACCTAATGAGCAGTTCTTC
>NA|NA|TRBV11-1|TRBJ2-2
CASSLVGPKTGELFF
TGTGCCAGCAGCTTAGTGGGGCCGAAGACCGGGGAGCTGTTTTTT
>NA|NA|TRBV15|TRBJ2-3
CATSRGSTGTDTQYF
TGTGCCACCAGCAGAGGTTCCACAGGGACAGATACGCAGTATTTT
>TRBD1|few|TRBV20-1|TRBJ1-1
CSARADRGRGTEAFF
TGCAGTGCTAGAGCTGACAGGGGGCGAGGTACTGAAGCTTTCTTT
>TRBD1|NA|TRBV19|TRBJ2-7
CASSIDLTGLGQYF
TGTGCCAGTAGTATAGATTTGACAGGGTTGGGGCAGTACTTC
>NA|few|TRBV7-6|TRBJ2-2
CASSPKIPGELFF
TGTGCCAGCAGCCCGAAGATTCCCGGGGAGCTGTTTTTT
>NA|few|TRBV5-6|TRBJ2-1
CASSLYSEQFF
TGTGCCAGCAGCCTCTATTCGGAGCAGTTCTTC
>TRBD1|NA|TRBV6-1|TRBJ1-5
CASSVTGQGFYSNQPQHF
TGTGCCAGCAGTGTTACGGGACAGGGCTTCTATAGCAATCAGCCCCAGCATTTT
>NA|NA|TRBV27|TRBJ2-5
CASSRGSGAAQETQYF
TGTGCCAGCAGCCGGGGATCAGGGGCCGCGCAAGAGACCCAGTACTTC
>TRBD1|few|TRBV2|TRBJ1-1
CATGQPQTPEAFF
TGTGCCACGGGACAGCCGCAAACCCCTGAAGCTTTCTTT
>NA|few|TRBV20-1|TRBJ1-2
CGNYGYTF
TGCGGGAACTATGGCTACACCTTC
>TRBD2|many|TRBV6-2/TRBV6-3|TRBJ2-1
CASSSGLANEQFF
TGTGCCAGCAGTTCGGGACTAGCGAACGAGCAGTTCTTC
>NA|many|TRBV11-2|TRBJ2-3
CASSPEGGLLSDTQYF
TGTGCCAGCAGCCCCGAGGGGGGACTTTTGTCAGATACGCAGTATTTT
>NA|NA|TRBV28|TRBJ2-2
CASSLTGNTGKLFF
TGTGCCAGCAGCCTCACGGGAAACACCGGGAAGCTGTTTTTT
>TRBD1|many|TRBV12-3/TRBV12-4|TRBJ1-1
CASSPSGTERAFF
TGTGCCAGCAGCCCGTCCGGGACAGAAAGAGCTTTCTTT
>NA|NA|TRBV20-1|TRBJ2-5
CSARATEGFLTQYF
TGCAGTGCTAGAGCGACAGAGGGGTTTCTGACCCAGTACTTC
>NA|NA|TRBV7-9|TRBJ2-1
CASSLGIGIEQFF
TGTGCCAGCAGCTTAGGAATCGGTATTGAGCAGTTCTTC
>TRBD1|many|TRBV12-3/TRBV12-4|TRBJ1-6
CASSLGAGGSPLHF
TGTGCCAGCAGTTTAGGGGCAGGGGGCTCACCCCTCCACTTT
>NA|few|TRBV5-1|TRBJ2-3
CASSNPTGNTDTQYF
TGCGCCAGCAGCAACCCGACAGGAAACACAGATACGCAGTATTTT
>NA|few|TRBV5-6|TRBJ2-7
CASTSWGRTYEQYF
TGTGCCAGCACCTCCTGGGGGCGGACCTACGAGCAGTACTTC
>TRBD1|NA|TRBV3-1|TRBJ1-2
CASSQDGRQGNGYTF
TGTGCCAGCAGCCAAGATGGGAGACAGGGGAATGGCTACACCTTC
>NA|few|TRBV19|TRBJ2-3
CASSTFLTSTDTQYF
TGTGCCAGTAGTACTTTTTTAACTAGCACAGATACGCAGTATTTT
>NA|NA|TRBV5-8|TRBJ2-3
CASSPRLICSQYF
TGTGCCAGCAGCCCCAGGCTCATCTGCTCGCAGTATTTT
>TRBD2|few|TRBV12-3/TRBV12-4|TRBJ2-3
CASSFLAGEGGDTQYF
TGTGCCAGCAGTTTCCTAGCGGGAGAGGGGGGAGATACGCAGTATTTT
>TRBD2|few|TRBV28|TRBJ2-1
CASTPGAGESNEQFF
TGTGCCAGCACCCCGGGAGCGGGAGAATCAAATGAGCAGTTCTTC
>NA|NA|TRBV20-1|TRBJ1-2
CSASQQNGGYTF
TGCAGTGCTAGTCAGCAGAACGGTGGCTACACCTTC
>TRBD2|NA|TRBV6-1|TRBJ2-1
CASRPPGLAGGDLYNEQFF
TGTGCCAGCAGGCCACCGGGACTAGCGGGGGGGGATTTGTACAATGAGCAGTTCTTC
>NA|NA|TRBV12-3/TRBV12-4|TRBJ2-5
CASSFFGRSSQETQYF
TGTGCCAGCAGTTTCTTTGGCAGAAGCTCACAAGAGACCCAGTACTTC
>NA|many|TRBV28|TRBJ2-3
CASSFGGVPPDTQYF
TGTGCCAGCAGTTTTGGGGGAGTCCCCCCGGATACGCAGTATTTT
>NA|few|TRBV12-3/TRBV12-4|TRBJ2-4
CASSRTENIQYF
TGTGCCAGCAGTCGAACAGAAAACATTCAGTACTTC
>TRBD2|NA|TRBV4-1|TRBJ2-1
CASSQDWRRGRYEQFF
TGCGCCAGCAGCCAAGATTGGAGGCGGGGGAGGTATGAGCAGTTCTTC
>NA|many|TRBV6-5|TRBJ1-1
CASSYSSSGSTEAFF
TGTGCCAGCAGTTACTCGTCGTCTGGTTCCACTGAAGCTTTCTTT
>NA|many|TRBV20-1|TRBJ1-1
CSARAVNTEAFF
TGCAGTGCTAGAGCGGTAAACACTGAAGCTTTCTTT
>NA|NA|TRBV6-5|TRBJ1-1
CASSYLKDTEAFF
TGTGCCAGCAGTTACCTTAAAGACACTGAAGCTTTCTTT
>NA|NA|TRBV27|TRBJ2-7
CASSLYRADEQYF
TGTGCCAGCAGTTTATACAGGGCCGACGAGCAGTACTTC
>TRBD1|few|TRBV19|TRBJ2-7
CASSIDRVEQYF
TGTGCCAGTAGTATCGACAGGGTCGAGCAGTACTTC
>NA|few|TRBV19|TRBJ2-4
CASSIWTDKNIQYF
TGTGCCAGTAGTATATGGACGGACAAAAACATTCAGTACTTC
>NA|few|TRBV9|TRBJ1-1
CASSYGLLNTEAFF
TGTGCCAGCAGCTACGGACTTCTGAACACTGAAGCTTTCTTT
>NA|NA|TRBV28|TRBJ2-2
CASRNGHTGELFF
TGTGCCAGCAGGAACGGTCACACCGGGGAGCTGTTTTTT
>NA|many|TRBV10-3|TRBJ1-5
CAIRTTESQPQHF
TGTGCCATCAGGACTACGGAAAGTCAGCCCCAGCATTTT
>NA|NA|TRBV11-2|TRBJ2-7
CASSSHPGSSYEQYF
TGTGCCAGCAGCTCCCACCCGGGAAGCTCCTACGAGCAGTACTTC
>NA|NA|TRBV3-1|TRBJ2-1
CASSLAGTWGVNEQFF
TGTGCCAGCAGCCTCGCAGGGACATGGGGAGTAAATGAGCAGTTCTTC
>NA|NA|TRBV9|TRBJ1-6
CASSREGGGLSPLHF
TGTGCCAGCAGCCGGGAAGGTGGGGGACTATCACCCCTCCACTTT
>NA|many|TRBV7-7|TRBJ2-1
CASSPASYNEQFF
TGTGCCAGCAGCCCGGCGTCCTACAATGAGCAGTTCTTC
>TRBD2|few|TRBV11-3|TRBJ2-1
CASSRASGVSYNEQFF
TGTGCCAGCAGCCGAGCTAGCGGGGTGTCCTACAATGAGCAGTTCTTC
>TRBD2|many|TRBV5-1|TRBJ2-7
CASSSRGGAGSYEQYF
TGCGCCAGCAGCTCGAGGGGTGGAGCGGGGTCCTACGAGCAGTACTTC
>NA|NA|TRBV5-1|TRBJ1-1
CASSLAQTANTEAFF
TGCGCCAGCAGCTTGGCTCAGACAGCGAACACTGAAGCTTTCTTT
>NA|NA|TRBV12-3/TRBV12-4|TRBJ2-2
CASSLRGIGELFF
TGTGCCAGCAGTTTACGGGGGATCGGGGAGCTGTTTTTT
>TRBD1|NA|TRBV19|TRBJ1-2
CASSETLQGNRHGYAF
TGTGCCAGTAGTGAAACCCTACAGGGGAATCGGCATGGCTACGCCTTC
>NA|many|TRBV6-5|TRBJ1-3
CASSYHVSSGNTIYF
TGTGCCAGCAGTTACCACGTTAGCTCTGGAAACACCATATATTTT
>NA|NA|TRBV10-3|TRBJ1-2
CATVGGAGTVGYTF
TGTGCCACTGTCGGGGGGGCAGGCACCGTTGGCTACACCTTC
>NA|NA|TRBV5-1|TRBJ2-1
CASRITAHQDNEQFF
TGCGCCAGCAGAATAACGGCGCACCAAGACAATGAGCAGTTCTTC
>TRBD1|many|TRBV12-3/TRBV12-4|TRBJ1-1
CASRRQGNTEAFF
TGTGCCAGCAGGCGACAGGGCAACACTGAAGCTTTCTTT
>TRBD2|many|TRBV3-1|TRBJ2-7
CASSPAGGTFGGQYF
TGTGCCAGCAGCCCAGCGGGAGGTACCTTTGGCGGGCAGTACTTC